The 29 T cell receptor beta chains presented below share a single source sample, sequenced in a study of cytomegalovirus exposure and HLA in healthy donors. Primers included in the PCR were 60 Vbeta and 13 Jbeta primers. Profiled with immunoSEQ multiplex PCR; TCRdb holds only in-frame clones, not every one. The sample lists 150,000 to 180,000 clones; around 81% were seen once. Sequenced input: PBMCs. The receptor set was obtained from a woman aged 40 to 50 in good health and CMV-seropositive.

This clone appeared once. The genes are TRBV30 and TRBJ2-1; 13 bases match TRBD2. V gave up 4 bases and J gave up 6 bases; unmatched junction bases: 6. The CDR3 spans 15 residues. Germline lookup yields CDR1 GTSNPN and CDR2 SVGIG (reference sequence). CDR3 in DNA: TGTGCCTGGACCTTCGGACTAGCGGGAGTCAATGAGCAGTTCTTC. Its translation is CAWTFGLAGVNEQFF.

The rearrangement joins TRBV4-1 to TRBJ1-2; D might be TRBD1 (6 bases). The germline CDR1 and CDR2 sequences are MGHRA and YSYEKL. There are 13 residues in the CDR3. Deletions cut 10 bases from V and 6 bases from J, with 18 bases between. This CDR3 is CATSTTGRDGYTF. The CDR3 region has the DNA TGCGCCACCTCCACGACAGGTAGAGATGGCTACACCTTC.

This chain links TRBV4-1 with TRBJ2-5, with TRBD1 matching over 7 bases. V lost 3 bases, J lost 8 bases, and 3 bases stayed unmatched. This CDR3 has 12 amino acids. Germline lookup yields CDR1 MGHRA and CDR2 YSYEKL. The CDR3 DNA is TGCGCCAGCAGCCATCGACAGGGAACCCAGTACTTC. Protein sequence: CASSHRQGTQYF.

V gene TRBV9 combines with J gene TRBJ2-3, with D perhaps TRBD2 (5 bases). From germline, CDR1 is SGDLS and CDR2 YYNGEE. The V gene lost 3 bases and the J gene lost 0 bases, with 5 bases spanning the gap. The CDR3 covers 13 residues. CDR3 nucleotides: TGTGCCAGCAGCGGGACTAGCACAGATACGCAGTATTTT. This gives the protein CASSGTSTDTQYF. Variable domain in full (rest from reference TRBV9 and TRBJ2-3): DSGVTQTPKHLITATGQRVTLRCSPRSGDLSVYWYQQSLDQGLQFLIQYYNGEERAKGNILERFSAQQFPDLHSELNLSSLELGDSALYFCASSGTSTDTQYFGPGTRLTVL.

This rearrangement joins TRBV5-1 to TRBJ2-6; TRBD1 aligns across 7 bases. CDR1 is SGHRS and CDR2 is YFSETQ in the germline V gene. V trimming: 5 bases; J trimming: 0 bases; junction bases outside the gene matches: 5. CDR3 length equals 16 residues. The DNA of the CDR3 is TGCGCCAGCAGTGAGGGGGCAAGCTCTGGGGCCAACGTCCTGACTTTC. Its protein is CASSEGASSGANVLTF.

This clone was detected a few times. V usage is TRBV27 and J usage is TRBJ2-7; D is perhaps TRBD2 (5 bases). V lost 3 bases and J 2 bases, leaving 23 bases between the germline ends. CDR1 MNHEY and CDR2 SMNVEV come from the germline V gene (reference sequence). The CDR3 sequence is 18 residues long. CDR3 region: CASSFGWVGSAVAYEQYF. The DNA for the CDR3 is TGTGCCAGCAGTTTCGGGTGGGTTGGGTCAGCGGTTGCCTACGAGCAGTACTTC.

CDR3: CASSLVAGGSYYYNEQFF. CDR3 coding DNA: TGTGCCAGCAGCTTAGTAGCGGGAGGCTCCTACTACTACAATGAGCAGTTCTTC. The chain recombines TRBV7-6 with TRBJ2-1, with 10 nucleotides matching TRBD2. The CDR3 runs 18 residues. Germline values: CDR1 SGHVS, CDR2 FNYEAQ. V gave up 1 base and J gave up 3 bases; unmatched junction bases: 9.

This chain connects TRBV2 to TRBJ2-7, with 9 bases that match TRBD1. Germline CDR1 is SNHLY and CDR2 is FYNNEI. V was clipped by 4 bases and J by 4 bases; unmatched bases: 8. The CDR3 loop spans 15 amino acids. Here the CDR3 reads CASSVSRDREYEQYF. The DNA for the CDR3 is TGTGCCAGCAGTGTTTCTCGGGACAGGGAATACGAGCAGTACTTC.

The CDR3 DNA is TGTGCCAGCTCACCACCGGATCCTCGGGTAGATACGCAGTATTTT. Amino acid sequence: CASSPPDPRVDTQYF. The V gene is TRBV18, the J gene TRBJ2-3; D remains ambiguous. Trimming pared 0 bases from V and 5 bases from J, leaving 12 bases between. The CDR3 covers 15 residues. The V gene's germline CDR1 is KGHSH and CDR2 LQKENI. Full variable domain (missing parts from reference TRBV18 and TRBJ2-3): NAGVMQNPRHLVRRRGQEARLRCSPMKGHSHVYWYRQLPEEGLKFMVYLQKENIIDESGMPKERFSAEFPKEGPSILRIQQVVRGDSAAYFCASSPPDPRVDTQYFGPGTRLTVL.

This chain uses TRBV14 with TRBJ2-2; no clear D gene. The CDR3 has 14 residues. CDR1 is SGHDN and CDR2 is FVKESK in the germline V gene. V shed 2 bases and J shed 1 base, with 5 bases lying between them. CDR3 DNA: TGTGCCAGCAGCCAACAGGTGAACACCGGGGAGCTGTTTTTT. It yields the protein CASSQQVNTGELFF.

This clone was counted a single time. This chain joins TRBV7-2 and TRBJ1-1; a weak D match, TRBD1 (6 bases). Germline-derived CDR1 and CDR2 are SGHTA and FQGNSA. The V gene lost 5 bases and the J gene lost 8 bases, with 12 bases spanning the gap. This CDR3 region has 12 residues. The CDR3 here is CASSKNRAEAFF. The CDR3 nucleotides are TGTGCCAGCAGCAAAAACAGGGCAGAAGCTTTCTTT.

CDR3 coding DNA: TGCGCCAGCAGTGATTTACGGGACAGCCCGGGAAATTCACCCCTCCACTTT. Protein sequence: CASSDLRDSPGNSPLHF. J is TRBJ1-6 and V is TRBV10-2; 7 positions agree with TRBD1. J lost 7 bases, V lost 3 bases, and 12 bases had no gene match. CDR1 and CDR2 from the germline V gene are WSHSY and SAAADI. The CDR3 spans 17 residues.

This chain joins TRBV5-1 and TRBJ1-1; TRBD1 aligns across 8 bases. This CDR3 spans 16 amino acids. Losses at the gene ends were 5 bases for V and 1 base for J; bases not matched to a gene: 10. Looked up from germline, CDR1 is SGHRS and CDR2 is YFSETQ. CDR3: CASRQRQGIENTEAFF. The CDR3 bases are TGCGCCAGCAGACAAAGACAGGGGATTGAGAACACTGAAGCTTTCTTT.

This chain uses TRBV6-1 with TRBJ2-3, with 7 bases that match TRBD2. Trimming at V came to 2 bases and at J to 1 base, leaving 0 bases not matched to a gene. Per the germline V gene, CDR1 is MNHNS and CDR2 is SASEGT. CDR3 length: 14 residues. The CDR3 DNA reads TGTGCCAGCAGTGAACGGGGGGGCACAGATACGCAGTATTTT. It codes for CASSERGGTDTQYF.

The CDR3 region has the DNA TGTGCCAGTAGTATAGGGCGGGGCGGCCGGACTGAAGCTTTCTTT. Protein: CASSIGRGGRTEAFF. The chain carries TRBV19 and TRBJ1-1; weak D call: TRBD1 (5 bases). This CDR3 is built from 15 residues. Germline-derived CDR1 and CDR2 are LNHDA and SQIVND (reference sequence). V lost 1 base, J lost 5 bases, and 14 bases lay in between.

Only one count was recorded for this clone. V gene TRBV6-6 combines with J gene TRBJ1-2, with D possibly matching TRBD1 (5 bases). The V end was cut by 7 bases, the J end by 3 bases, with 18 bases between. CDR1 MNHNY and CDR2 SVGAGI come from the germline V gene (reference sequence). The length of the CDR3 is 15 residues. CDR3 residues: CASNIGQSGHYGYTF. Here the CDR3 DNA reads TGTGCCAGCAACATTGGTCAGTCAGGGCACTATGGCTACACCTTC.

The V and J genes are TRBV15 and TRBJ2-2, with 8 positions matching TRBD2. The germline V gene encodes CDR1 LNHNV and CDR2 YYDKDF (reference sequence). With V trimmed by 2 bases and J by 5 bases, 7 bases remained unmatched. This CDR3 region has 16 residues. CDR3 sequence (DNA): TGTGCCACCAGCAGAATAGCGGGATTTGATACCGGGGAGCTGTTTTTT. This codes for CATSRIAGFDTGELFF. The whole variable domain, filled in from reference TRBV15 and TRBJ2-2, reads DAMVIQNPRYQVTQFGKPVTLSCSQTLNHNVMYWYQQKSSQAPKLLFHYYDKDFNNEADTPDNFQSRRPNTSFCFLDIRSPGLGDTAMYLCATSRIAGFDTGELFFGEGSRLTVL.

The chain recombines TRBV29-1 with TRBJ2-4; 10 positions match TRBD2. The CDR3 sequence is 15 residues long. Germline loops: CDR1 SQVTM, CDR2 ANQGSEA. V dropped 5 bases and J dropped 1; count of bases not matched to a gene: 5. As DNA, the CDR3 is TGCAGCGTTCGGAGTAGCGGGAGGGCCAAAAACATTCAGTACTTC. Translating it yields CSVRSSGRAKNIQYF.

This clone was counted between two and nine times. The chain links TRBV15 to TRBJ2-7, with a weak D call TRBD1 (5 bases). This CDR3 is 13 amino acids long. Trimming shortened V by 1 base and J by 2 bases, and 6 bases separated the two germline ends. CDR1 and CDR2 (germline): LNHNV, YYDKDF (reference sequence). CDR3 nucleotide sequence: TGTGCCACCAGCAGAGCAGGGACCTACGAGCAGTACTTC. This translates into CATSRAGTYEQYF.

The gene calls are TRBV2 and TRBJ2-7, with 14 positions matching TRBD2. Germline CDR1 and CDR2: SNHLY and FYNNEI. The CDR3 extends over 16 amino acids. Trimming took 4 bases from V and 7 from J; bases not matched to a gene: 9. The CDR3 loop reads CASSVPGLAGVYEQYF. The CDR3 bases are TGTGCCAGCAGTGTACCGGGACTAGCGGGAGTATATGAGCAGTACTTC.

The rearrangement joins TRBV2 to TRBJ1-1; tentatively, D is TRBD1 (6 bases). The CDR3 is 15 amino acids. Germline assignment: CDR1 SNHLY and CDR2 FYNNEI. V was clipped by 4 bases and J by 0 bases, with 12 bases between them. CDR3 DNA: TGTGCCAGCAGTGCCCGGACAGCAATGAACACTGAAGCTTTCTTT. This translates into CASSARTAMNTEAFF.

The chain carries TRBV11-2 and TRBJ2-6; 10 positions agree with TRBD1. J lost 2 bases, V lost 1 base, and 2 bases had no gene match. CDR1 and CDR2 from the germline V gene are SGHAT and FQNNGV. The CDR3 covers 17 residues. CDR3 sequence reads: CASSLVGTGAGANVLTF. The CDR3 DNA follows: TGTGCCAGCAGCTTAGTAGGGACAGGGGCTGGGGCCAACGTCCTGACTTTC.

The chain recombines TRBV4-2 with TRBJ1-1; D unclear. V was cut by 4 bases and J by 6 bases, with 15 bases left in between. The CDR3 runs to 14 residues. In germline, CDR1 is LGHNA, CDR2 YNFKEQ. The CDR3 here is CASSRLGGVSEAFF. CDR3 DNA: TGTGCCAGCAGCCGTTTGGGCGGGGTTTCTGAAGCTTTCTTT.

The rearrangement joins TRBV27 to TRBJ2-2; 9 bases are shared with TRBD1. V shed 6 bases and J 4 bases; nucleotides not matched to a gene: 6. This CDR3 has 15 residues. Germline V gene sequence: CDR1 MNHEY, CDR2 SMNVEV (reference sequence). CDR3 DNA: TGTGCCAGCAGGGCGACAGGGGGTAGCACCGGGGAGCTGTTTTTT. Translation: CASRATGGSTGELFF.

J is TRBJ2-5 and V is TRBV27; 12 nucleotides align to TRBD2. The V gene's germline CDR1 is MNHEY and CDR2 SMNVEV (reference sequence). The CDR3 is 19 amino acids. V gave up 4 bases and J gave up 6 bases; unmatched junction bases: 18. The CDR3 spells CASSSQIGLAGGPIQTQYF. CDR3 in DNA: TGTGCCAGCAGTTCTCAAATAGGGCTAGCGGGAGGGCCCATACAGACCCAGTACTTC.

This clone has only a few counts. This rearrangement joins TRBV6-6 to TRBJ2-4; D gene uncertain. Per the germline V gene, CDR1 is MNHNY and CDR2 is SVGAGI (reference sequence). The CDR3 sequence is 16 residues long. V lost 6 bases, J lost 3 bases, and 18 bases lay in between. CDR3 sequence (DNA): TGTGCCAGCAGCGAACTTGGGCTGCGCTACAAAAACATTCAGTACTTC. Encoded protein: CASSELGLRYKNIQYF.

This clone was detected only once. V and J are TRBV30 and TRBJ2-1, with 14 bases fitting TRBD2. V lost 1 base and J lost 4; bases outside the gene matches: 9. The CDR3 has 18 residues. CDR1 GTSNPN and CDR2 SVGIG come from the germline V gene (reference sequence). CDR3 DNA: TGTGCCTGGAGTGGATACTCCGGGACTAGCGGGAGATACAATGAGCAGTTCTTC. This gives the protein CAWSGYSGTSGRYNEQFF.

The chain is built from TRBV25-1 and TRBJ1-4; D is ambiguous. Germline V CDR1 and CDR2: MGHDK, SYGVNS. CDR3 size: 13 residues. V shed 4 bases and J shed 3 bases, with 6 bases lying between them. CDR3: CASSGQSNEKLFF. The CDR3 DNA reads as TGTGCCAGCAGTGGTCAGTCTAATGAAAAACTGTTTTTT.

Only one count was recorded for this clone. This chain connects TRBV7-9 to TRBJ1-3; 8 nucleotides line up with TRBD1. The CDR3 runs to 15 residues. CDR1 is SEHNR, CDR2 FQNEAQ, per germline (reference sequence). The V gene end was trimmed by 3 bases and the J gene end by 0 bases; junction bases not matched to a gene: 1. The CDR3 here is CASSFGTGSGNTIYF. CDR3 sequence (DNA): TGTGCCAGCAGCTTCGGGACAGGCTCTGGAAACACCATATATTTT.